This T cell receptor (beta chain) was obtained from a study of spatial heterogeneity in lung cancer (dated by TCRdb to about 2019). Study-level background: Donors were 70 or so patients with early-stage, untreated non-small cell lung cancer from the lung TRACERx cohort. In non-small cell lung cancer, the study made a quantitative comparison of TCR alpha and beta repertoires among multiple tumor regions, matched nontumor lung and blood. Beta-chain transcripts were consistently detected in greater numbers than alpha-chain transcripts, which likely reflects a higher abundance of beta-chain transcripts. Follow-up PBMC samples were sequenced whenever available, and the median time to follow-up was about 23 months after resection. In the raw uncorrected reads, each unique combination of TCR and UMI appeared on average more than ten times. At surgery, both alpha and beta chains were TCR-sequenced in roughly 230 tumor regions, approximately 64 matched nontumor lung samples and a few dozen PBMC samples. Nonsynonymous mutation counts, determined by whole-exome sequencing of tumor tissue, were related to TCR repertoire features.

General study outcomes and caveats: Ubiquitous expanded tumor TCRs were found in blood more often at tumor resection than at routine follow-up. Additional single-cell paired TCR alpha and beta sequencing was considered necessary to confirm, at a functional level, the hypothesis that regional TCRs recognize regional mutations. Only approximately 14 patients were included in the comparisons of baseline and follow-up blood repertoires.

The time point label here, explained by the study, means: blood at routine non-recurrence follow-up after resection. Whole RNA extracted from tumor and nontumor lung tissue, or from cryopreserved PBMC samples, was used for TCR sequencing without cell sorting. Only patients with enough RNA available from two or more tumor regions were chosen for TCR sequencing. The library was obtained by 5' RACE. Instrument on record: NextSeq 500. In the TCR library protocol, a unique molecular identifier was attached to each TCR cDNA molecule so that PCR and sequencing errors could be corrected. The paper's processing steps were these. TCR identification, UMI-based error correction and CDR3 extraction were all carried out with Decombinator tools. Expanded TCRs were defined as those above a frequency of 2 per 1,000, corresponding to the top 1% of the tumor frequency distribution. Rényi diversity was computed with the R vegan package after subsampling each repertoire 100 times to 5,000 TCRs. CDR3 similarity networks were constructed using string-kernel similarity of amino acid triplets, with links drawn between CDR3s whose pairwise similarity was above 0.82. The public reads were reanalyzed by TCRdb: fastp trimming at Q25, MiXCR alignment, in-frame beta chains only. Entries are consolidated by CDR3 protein sequence, retaining the most common genes and DNA. These V and J calls derive from TCRdb rather than the authors' analysis. A total of roughly 45,000 distinct CDR3 sequences appear in this sample, 20% to 25% of them only once. The ten largest clonotypes hold approximately 7.2% of the sample.

CDR1 and CDR2, looked up from the germline V gene (reference sequence), are SEHNR and FQNEAQ. Spanning cysteine to phenylalanine, the CDR3 consists of 13 amino acids. Only CDR3 DNA is held: 39 bases, read in frame from base 1. Unmatched junction bases come to 6, with V trimmed by 5 bases and J by 6 bases. About this clonotype: It has no known antigen specificity. Base qualities are missing; no much larger clone stands one base away.

This receptor was identified in a female donor with early-stage non-small cell lung cancer. The sample here was PBMCs, taken at follow-up. The chain is assembled from TRBV7-9 and TRBJ2-7, with 8 junctional bases fitting TRBD1. The CDR3 protein is CASSQQGGVEQYF. DNA sequence: TGTGCCAGCAGCCAACAGGGGGGAGTCGAGCAGTACTTC.